This T cell receptor beta chain came from a study of cytomegalovirus exposure and HLA in healthy donors. General study findings and limits: In an earlier analysis, productive rearrangement rates for most beta V segments clustered near 87% or 30%.

Primers for the PCR totalled 60 Vbeta and 13 Jbeta. Using immunoSEQ multiplex PCR, the repertoire was profiled, and TCRdb retains in-frame clones only, with some absent. This sample has just under 95,000 clones; over 75% occur once, and the top ten carry approximately 1.3%. Per germline, CDR1 ENHRY and CDR2 SYGVKD. V trimming: 5 bases; J trimming: 4 bases; junction bases outside the gene matches: 6. The CDR3 spans 14 residues. This clone was counted a few times. Its specificity is unknown. This sequence was found in a girl aged 2 to 9 in good health and CMV-seropositive. The chain carries TRBV10-3 and TRBJ2-3, with TRBD2 matching over 7 bases. Sequencing input: PBMCs. The CDR3 sequence: CAISKAGEADTQYF. In DNA, the CDR3 is TGTGCCATCAGTAAGGCGGGAGAGGCAGATACGCAGTATTTT.